This T cell receptor beta chain was found in a study of sequential checkpoint blockade in melanoma. About the research overall: Each arm's sequence ended with maintenance nivolumab.

Germline V gene data show CDR1 as MNHNS and CDR2 as SASEGT. The length of the CDR3 is 15 residues. The V gene end was trimmed by 8 bases and the J gene end by 1 base; junction bases not matched to a gene: 6. Treatment described: randomized to nivolumab then ipilimumab (arm A) or the reverse (arm B). None of the patients previously received DNA-damaging chemotherapy. Profiled with immunoSEQ multiplex PCR; TCRdb holds only in-frame clones, not every one. The table records approximately 15,000 clones, less than 75% of them present only once. The chain uses TRBV6-1 and TRBJ2-1, with TRBD2 identical over 9 bases. This TCR came from a human donor with melanoma. This specimen consisted of CD8+ T cells sorted from blood (inferred from file names), obtained from a patient given nivolumab and ipilimumab in sequence. The CDR3 is CASGPAGGSYNEQFF. The CDR3 nucleotides read TGTGCCAGCGGCCCAGCGGGGGGATCCTACAATGAGCAGTTCTTC.